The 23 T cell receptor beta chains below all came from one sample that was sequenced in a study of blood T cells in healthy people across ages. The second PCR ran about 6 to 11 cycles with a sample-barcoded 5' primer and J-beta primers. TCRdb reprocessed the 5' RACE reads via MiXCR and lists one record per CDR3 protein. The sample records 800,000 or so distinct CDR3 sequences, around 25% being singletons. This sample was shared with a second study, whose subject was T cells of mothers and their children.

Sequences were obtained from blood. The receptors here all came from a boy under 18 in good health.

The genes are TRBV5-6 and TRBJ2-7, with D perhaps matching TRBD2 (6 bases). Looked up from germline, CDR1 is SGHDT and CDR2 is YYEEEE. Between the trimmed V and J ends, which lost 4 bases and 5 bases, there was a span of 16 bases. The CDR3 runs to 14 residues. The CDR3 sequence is CASSPGLPSDEQYF. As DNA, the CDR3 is TGTGCCAGCAGCCCGGGACTGCCTTCCGACGAGCAGTACTTC. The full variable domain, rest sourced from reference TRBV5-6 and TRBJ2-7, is DAGVTQSPTHLIKTRGQQVTLRCSPKSGHDTVSWYQQALGQGPQFIFQYYEEEERQRGNFPDRFSGHQFPNYSSELNVNALLLGDSALYLCASSPGLPSDEQYFGPGTRLTVT.

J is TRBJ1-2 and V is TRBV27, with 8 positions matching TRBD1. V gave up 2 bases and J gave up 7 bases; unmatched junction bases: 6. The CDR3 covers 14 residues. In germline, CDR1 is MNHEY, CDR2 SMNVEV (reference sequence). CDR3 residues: CASSLDRGPSGYTF. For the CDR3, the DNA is TGTGCCAGCAGTTTAGACAGGGGTCCGAGTGGCTACACCTTC.

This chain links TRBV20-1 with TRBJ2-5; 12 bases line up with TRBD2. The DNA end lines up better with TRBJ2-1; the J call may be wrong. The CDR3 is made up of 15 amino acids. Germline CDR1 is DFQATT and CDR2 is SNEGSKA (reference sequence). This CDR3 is CSARDPSGRASWQFF. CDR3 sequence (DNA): TGCAGTGCTAGAGATCCTAGCGGGAGGGCCTCGTGGCAGTTCTTC.

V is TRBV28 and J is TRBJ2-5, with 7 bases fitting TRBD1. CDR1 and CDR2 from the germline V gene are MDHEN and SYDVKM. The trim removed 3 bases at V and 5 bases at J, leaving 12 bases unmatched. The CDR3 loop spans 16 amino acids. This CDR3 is CASSFEQTGLRETQYF. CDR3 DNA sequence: TGTGCCAGCAGTTTCGAACAGACAGGGTTGAGGGAGACCCAGTACTTC. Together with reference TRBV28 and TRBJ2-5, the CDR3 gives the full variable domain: DVKVTQSSRYLVKRTGEKVFLECVQDMDHENMFWYRQDPGLGLRLIYFSYDVKMKEKGDIPEGYSVSREKKERFSLILESASTNQTSMYLCASSFEQTGLRETQYFGPGTRLLVL.

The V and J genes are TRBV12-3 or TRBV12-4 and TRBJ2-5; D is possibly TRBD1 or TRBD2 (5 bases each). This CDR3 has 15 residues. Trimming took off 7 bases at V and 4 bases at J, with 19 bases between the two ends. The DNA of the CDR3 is TGTGCCAGCAAGAGCCGGGACCAGAGTCGAGAGACCCAGTACTTC. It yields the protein CASKSRDQSRETQYF.

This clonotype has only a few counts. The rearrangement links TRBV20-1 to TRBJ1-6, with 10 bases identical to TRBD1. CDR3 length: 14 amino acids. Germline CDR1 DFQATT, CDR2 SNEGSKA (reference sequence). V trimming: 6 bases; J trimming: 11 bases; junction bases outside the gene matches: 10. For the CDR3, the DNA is TGCAGTGCGGCCGGGACAGGGGTTTCGACACCCCTCCACTTT. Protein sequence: CSAAGTGVSTPLHF.

The chain's CDR3 is CAWNAGEETQYF. DNA for the CDR3: TGTGCCTGGAATGCGGGGGAGGAGACCCAGTACTTC. V is TRBV30 and J is TRBJ2-5; 7 bases align to TRBD2. The V segment lost 4 bases and the J segment 5 bases; nucleotides outside the gene matches: 4. The CDR3 consists of 12 residues. Looked up from germline, CDR1 is GTSNPN and CDR2 is SVGIG (reference sequence).

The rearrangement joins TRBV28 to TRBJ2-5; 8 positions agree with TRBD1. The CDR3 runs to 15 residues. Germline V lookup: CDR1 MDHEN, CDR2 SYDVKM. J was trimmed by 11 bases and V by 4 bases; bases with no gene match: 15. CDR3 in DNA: TGTGCCAGCAGTTCCCCAGGACAGGGTCCCCGGGAGCAGTACTTC. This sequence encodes CASSSPGQGPREQYF.

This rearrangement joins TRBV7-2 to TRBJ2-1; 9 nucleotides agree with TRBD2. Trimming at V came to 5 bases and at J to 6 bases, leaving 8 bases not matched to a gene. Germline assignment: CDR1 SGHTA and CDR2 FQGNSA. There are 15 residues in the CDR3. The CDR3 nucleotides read TGTGCCAGCAGCATCTCAGCGGGAGGAAGCAATGAGCAGTTCTTC. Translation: CASSISAGGSNEQFF.

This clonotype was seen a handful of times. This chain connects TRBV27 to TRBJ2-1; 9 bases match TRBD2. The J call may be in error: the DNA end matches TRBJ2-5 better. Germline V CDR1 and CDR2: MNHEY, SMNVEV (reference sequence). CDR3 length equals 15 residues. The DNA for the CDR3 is TGTGCCAGCAGTTGGGCTAGCGGGATGGAAGAGACCCAGTACTTC. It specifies CASSWASGMEETQYF.

For the CDR3, the DNA is TGTGCCAGCAGTCAAATCCGGGAGCCCTACGAGCAGTACTTC. Translated: CASSQIREPYEQYF. The genes are TRBV12-3 or TRBV12-4 and TRBJ2-7; perhaps TRBD2 as D (6 bases). CDR3 length: 14 residues. Trimming took off 5 bases at V and 2 bases at J, with 13 bases between the two ends.

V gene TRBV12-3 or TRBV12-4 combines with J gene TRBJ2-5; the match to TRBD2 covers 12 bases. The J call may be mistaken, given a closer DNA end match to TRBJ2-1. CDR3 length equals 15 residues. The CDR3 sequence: CASSTWTSGNDEQFF. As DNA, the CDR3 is TGTGCCAGCAGTACCTGGACTAGCGGGAATGATGAGCAGTTCTTC.

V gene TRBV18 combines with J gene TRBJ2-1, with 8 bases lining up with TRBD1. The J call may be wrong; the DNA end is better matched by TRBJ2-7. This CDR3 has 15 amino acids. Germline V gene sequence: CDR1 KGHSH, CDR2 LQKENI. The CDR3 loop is CASSPSQGAGGEQYF. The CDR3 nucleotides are TGTGCCAGCTCCCCCAGCCAGGGGGCGGGTGGCGAGCAGTACTTC.

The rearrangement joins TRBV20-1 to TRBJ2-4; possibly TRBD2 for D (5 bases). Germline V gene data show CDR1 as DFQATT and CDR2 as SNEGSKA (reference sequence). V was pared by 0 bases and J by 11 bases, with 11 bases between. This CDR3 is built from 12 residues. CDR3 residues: CSAREDFEFQYF. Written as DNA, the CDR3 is TGCAGTGCTAGAGAGGACTTTGAGTTTCAGTACTTC.

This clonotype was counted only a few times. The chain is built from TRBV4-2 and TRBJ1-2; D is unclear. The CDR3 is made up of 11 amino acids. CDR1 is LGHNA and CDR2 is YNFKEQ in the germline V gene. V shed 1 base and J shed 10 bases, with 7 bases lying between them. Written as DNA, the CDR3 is TGTGCCAGCAGCCAAGGGGCTATCTACACCTTC. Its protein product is CASSQGAIYTF.

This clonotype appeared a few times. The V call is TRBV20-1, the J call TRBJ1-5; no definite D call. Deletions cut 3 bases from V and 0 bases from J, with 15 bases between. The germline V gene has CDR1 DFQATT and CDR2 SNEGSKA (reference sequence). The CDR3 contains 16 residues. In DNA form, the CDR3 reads TGCAGTGCTAGTGCCTCGCTCGGAAATAGCAATCAGCCCCAGCATTTT. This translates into CSASASLGNSNQPQHF.

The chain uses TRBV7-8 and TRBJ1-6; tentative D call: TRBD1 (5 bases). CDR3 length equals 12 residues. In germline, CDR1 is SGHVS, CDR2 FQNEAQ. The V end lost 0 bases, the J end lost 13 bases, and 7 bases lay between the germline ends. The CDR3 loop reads CASSLAEGPLHF. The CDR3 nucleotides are TGTGCCAGCAGCTTAGCGGAGGGGCCCCTCCACTTT.

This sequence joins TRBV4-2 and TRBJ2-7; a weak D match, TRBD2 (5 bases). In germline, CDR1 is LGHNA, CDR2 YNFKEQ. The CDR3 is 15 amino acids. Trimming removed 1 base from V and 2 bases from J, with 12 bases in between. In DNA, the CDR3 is TGTGCCAGCAGCCAAGTAGCGTCGGACGCCTACGAGCAGTACTTC. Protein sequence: CASSQVASDAYEQYF.

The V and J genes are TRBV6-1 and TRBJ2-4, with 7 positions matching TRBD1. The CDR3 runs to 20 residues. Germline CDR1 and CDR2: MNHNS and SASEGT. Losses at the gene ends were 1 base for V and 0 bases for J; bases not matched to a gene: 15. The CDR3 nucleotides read TGTGCCAGCAGTGAAGTGTGGGGACAGACGATAATACTAGCCAAAAACATTCAGTACTTC. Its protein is CASSEVWGQTIILAKNIQYF.

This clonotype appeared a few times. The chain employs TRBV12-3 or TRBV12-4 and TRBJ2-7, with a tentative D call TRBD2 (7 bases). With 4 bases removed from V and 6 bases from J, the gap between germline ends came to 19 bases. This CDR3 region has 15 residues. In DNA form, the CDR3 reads TGTGCCAGCAGTTCCACCCCGGCGGGGGCCCGCGAGCAGTACTTC. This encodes CASSSTPAGAREQYF.

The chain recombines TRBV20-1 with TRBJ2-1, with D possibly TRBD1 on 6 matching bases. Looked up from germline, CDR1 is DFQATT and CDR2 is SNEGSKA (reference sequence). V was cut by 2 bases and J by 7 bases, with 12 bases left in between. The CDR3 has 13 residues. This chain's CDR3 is CSARSPDSNEQFF. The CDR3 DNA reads TGCAGTGCTAGATCTCCGGACAGTAATGAGCAGTTCTTC.

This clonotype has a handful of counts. As DNA, the CDR3 is TGTGCCAGCAGCTTACTTCGGACTCAGAGGGATACGCAGTATTTT. Protein sequence: CASSLLRTQRDTQYF. V usage is TRBV7-3 and J usage is TRBJ2-3; perhaps TRBD2 as D (5 bases). The V end was cut by 2 bases, the J end by 6 bases, with 15 bases between. This CDR3 region has 15 residues. CDR1 and CDR2 (germline): SGHTA, FQGTGA.

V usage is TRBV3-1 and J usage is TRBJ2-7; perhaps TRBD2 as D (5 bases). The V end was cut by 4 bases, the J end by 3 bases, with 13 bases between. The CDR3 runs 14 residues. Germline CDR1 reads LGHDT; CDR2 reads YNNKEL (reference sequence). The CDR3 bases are TGTGCCAGCAGCCCCGTTCACGGGGACTACGAGCAGTACTTC. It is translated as CASSPVHGDYEQYF.